This is a list of T cell receptor beta chains from one sample in a study of identical twins. TCRdb processed the 5' RACE reads anew with MiXCR; each CDR3 protein has one entry. The sample records some 300,000 distinct CDR3 sequences, roughly an eighth being singletons. The data also belong to a second study, concerning yellow fever vaccine responses in identical twins.

Sequenced sample: CD8+ T cells sorted from blood. The receptors derive from a woman younger than 35 in good health. Both conserved end residues are part of each CDR3. The D gene is left open where the match is weak. Clone size is stated in some rows and not others, as once, few, many or a class when expanded.

len	abundance	j_gene	d_gene	v_gene	CDR3aa	CDR3nt
13	.	TRBJ1-2	.	TRBV6-5	CASSYSAGNGYTF	TGTGCCAGCAGTTACTCGGCAGGGAATGGCTACACCTTC
15	many	TRBJ2-1	.	TRBV20-1	CSAAIPREPYNEQFF	TGCAGTGCTGCCATCCCCAGGGAGCCCTACAATGAGCAGTTCTTC
15	many	TRBJ1-2	.	TRBV25-1	CASSEFGTGPYGYTF	TGTGCCAGCAGTGAATTCGGTACAGGACCCTATGGCTACACCTTC
14	many	TRBJ2-1	TRBD2	TRBV6-4	CASSDSGDYNEQFF	TGTGCCAGCAGTGACAGCGGGGACTACAATGAGCAGTTCTTC
15	.	TRBJ2-6	.	TRBV12-3/TRBV12-4	CASSLTVTGANVLTF	TGTGCCAGCAGTTTAACAGTGACTGGGGCCAACGTCCTGACTTTC
18	few	TRBJ1-1	.	TRBV11-1	CASSPTQDSLPMNTEAFF	TGTGCCAGCAGCCCCACCCAGGACAGCCTCCCGATGAACACTGAAGCTTTCTTT
12	.	TRBJ2-7	.	TRBV25-1	CASSEGGDEQYF	TGTGCCAGCAGTGAAGGGGGTGACGAGCAGTACTTC
14	many	TRBJ2-1	TRBD2	TRBV12-3/TRBV12-4	CASSLGGSYNEQFF	TGTGCCAGCAGCTTGGGGGGGTCCTACAATGAGCAGTTCTTC
15	.	TRBJ1-6	.	TRBV5-1	CASSLERAGDSPLHF	TGCGCCAGCAGCTTGGAGAGGGCTGGAGATTCACCCCTCCACTTT
16	.	TRBJ2-3	.	TRBV27	CASSALATLPPDTQYF	TGTGCCAGCAGTGCGCTAGCGACCCTACCCCCAGATACGCAGTATTTT
14	few	TRBJ1-5	TRBD1	TRBV28	CASSWGEGAVAQHF	TGTGCCAGCAGTTGGGGGGAGGGGGCTGTGGCCCAGCATTTT
13	few	TRBJ1-2	.	TRBV12-3/TRBV12-4	CASSLGRLDGYTF	TGTGCCAGCAGTTTAGGCAGACTGGATGGCTACACCTTC
16	few	TRBJ2-3	.	TRBV29-1	CSVEIWRPTSTDTQYF	TGCAGCGTTGAAATCTGGAGGCCAACTAGCACAGATACGCAGTATTTT
15	.	TRBJ2-7	.	TRBV14	CASSQAQFQSHEQYF	TGTGCCAGCAGCCAAGCGCAGTTCCAAAGCCACGAGCAGTACTTC
17	.	TRBJ2-1	TRBD2	TRBV29-1	CSVKGVAGASSYNEQFF	TGCAGCGTTAAGGGGGTAGCGGGAGCTAGCTCCTACAATGAGCAGTTCTTC
11	.	TRBJ2-3	.	TRBV29-1	CSVPGRSAQYF	TGCAGCGTACCTGGCCGGTCGGCGCAGTATTTT
13	.	TRBJ2-5	.	TRBV12-3/TRBV12-4	CASSFHNQETQYF	TGTGCCAGCAGTTTCCACAACCAAGAGACCCAGTACTTC
16	few	TRBJ2-2	.	TRBV5-1	CASSSDHSRWSGELFF	TGCGCCAGCAGCTCTGACCATTCGAGATGGTCCGGGGAGCTGTTTTTT
14	many	TRBJ2-1	.	TRBV9	CASSVALAYHEQFF	TGTGCCAGCAGCGTAGCCCTAGCCTACCATGAGCAGTTCTTC
16	.	TRBJ1-1	.	TRBV27	CASSPWAPRMNTEAFF	TGTGCCAGCAGTCCCTGGGCCCCAAGGATGAACACTGAAGCTTTCTTT
14	.	TRBJ2-3	.	TRBV28	CATMRWDSTDTQYF	TGTGCCACCATGAGGTGGGACAGCACAGATACGCAGTATTTT
14	few	TRBJ1-6	.	TRBV7-6	CASSSPGHYSPLHF	TGTGCCAGCAGCAGTCCCGGGCATTATTCACCCCTCCACTTT
12	.	TRBJ1-1	.	TRBV12-3/TRBV12-4	CASRTGTDLAFF	TGTGCCAGCAGGACCGGGACTGACCTCGCTTTCTTT
13	few	TRBJ2-7	.	TRBV2	CASSGNGSYEQYF	TGTGCCAGCAGTGGTAACGGATCCTACGAGCAGTACTTC
16	few	TRBJ2-3	.	TRBV10-3	CAISDKVVDDTDTQYF	TGTGCCATCAGTGATAAGGTGGTAGATGATACAGATACGCAGTATTTT
12	many	TRBJ2-5	.	TRBV12-3/TRBV12-4	CASSPDQETQYF	TGTGCCAGCAGTCCCGACCAAGAGACCCAGTACTTC
16	few	TRBJ2-1	TRBD1	TRBV24-1	CATSVTGTVEYNEQFF	TGTGCCACCAGTGTTACAGGGACAGTAGAATACAATGAGCAGTTCTTC
16	.	TRBJ1-5	.	TRBV15	CATSSRSMGRGQPQHF	TGTGCCACCAGCAGCAGAAGTATGGGTCGAGGGCAGCCCCAGCATTTT
17	few	TRBJ1-4	.	TRBV5-1	CASSLALGYRQNEKLFF	TGCGCCAGCAGCTTGGCCCTTGGGTACAGGCAAAATGAAAAACTGTTTTTT
15	few	TRBJ1-1	.	TRBV7-3	CASSLTGPLNTEAFF	TGTGCCAGCAGCTTGACAGGACCCTTGAACACTGAAGCTTTCTTT
17	few	TRBJ1-5	.	TRBV6-2/TRBV6-3	CASSKEGRQIDNQPQHF	TGTGCCAGCTCTAAAGAGGGTCGACAGATAGACAATCAGCCCCAGCATTTT